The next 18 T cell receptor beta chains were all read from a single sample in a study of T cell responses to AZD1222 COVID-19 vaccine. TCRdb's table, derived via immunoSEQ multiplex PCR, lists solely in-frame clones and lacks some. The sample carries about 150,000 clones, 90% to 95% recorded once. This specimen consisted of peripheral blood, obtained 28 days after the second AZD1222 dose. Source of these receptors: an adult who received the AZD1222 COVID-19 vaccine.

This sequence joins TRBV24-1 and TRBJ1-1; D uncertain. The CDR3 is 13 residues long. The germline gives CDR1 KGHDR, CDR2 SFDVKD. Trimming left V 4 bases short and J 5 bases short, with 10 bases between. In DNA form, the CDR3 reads TGTGCCACCAGTGACAACAGTGGGACTGAAGCTTTCTTT. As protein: CATSDNSGTEAFF.

CDR3 nucleotide sequence: TGTGCCAGCAGCTCCTTTGGTAGCTATGGCTACACCTTC. It translates to CASSSFGSYGYTF. The gene calls are TRBV5-4 and TRBJ1-2; D gene uncertain. Trimming left V 3 bases short and J 4 bases short, with 10 bases between. CDR1 and CDR2 from the germline V gene are SGHNT and YYREEE (reference sequence). This CDR3 contains 13 residues.

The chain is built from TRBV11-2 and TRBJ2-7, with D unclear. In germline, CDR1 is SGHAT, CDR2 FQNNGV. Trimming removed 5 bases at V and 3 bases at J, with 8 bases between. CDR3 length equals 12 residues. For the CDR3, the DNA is TGTGCCAGCAGCCCAGATTACTACGAGCAGTACTTC. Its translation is CASSPDYYEQYF.

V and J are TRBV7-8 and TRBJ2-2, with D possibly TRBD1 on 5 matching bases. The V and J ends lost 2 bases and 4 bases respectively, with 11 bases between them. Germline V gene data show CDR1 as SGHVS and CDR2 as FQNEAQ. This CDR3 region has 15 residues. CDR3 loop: CASSLQGAGTGELFF. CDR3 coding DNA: TGTGCCAGCAGCTTACAAGGGGCTGGCACCGGGGAGCTGTTTTTT. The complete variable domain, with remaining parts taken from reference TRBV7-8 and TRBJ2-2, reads GAGVSQSPRYKVAKRGQDVALRCDPISGHVSLFWYQQALGQGPEFLTYFQNEAQLDKSGLPSDRFFAERPEGSVSTLKIQRTQQEDSAVYLCASSLQGAGTGELFFGEGSRLTVL.

CDR3 region: CASSWVSLSGNTIYF. The CDR3 nucleotides read TGTGCCAGCAGTTGGGTCTCTCTCTCTGGAAACACCATATATTTT. The gene calls are TRBV6-2 or TRBV6-3 and TRBJ1-3; the D is unclear. The germline V and J ends were trimmed by 4 bases and 0 bases, with 10 bases remaining between them. CDR3 length equals 15 residues. Per the germline V gene, CDR1 is MNHEY and CDR2 is SVGEGT.

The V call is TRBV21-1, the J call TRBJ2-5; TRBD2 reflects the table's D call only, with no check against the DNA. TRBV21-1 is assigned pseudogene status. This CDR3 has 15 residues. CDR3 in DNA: TGTGCCAGCGGCCCCATACCGGGTTTACGCGAGACCCAGTACTTC. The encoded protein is CASGPIPGLRETQYF.

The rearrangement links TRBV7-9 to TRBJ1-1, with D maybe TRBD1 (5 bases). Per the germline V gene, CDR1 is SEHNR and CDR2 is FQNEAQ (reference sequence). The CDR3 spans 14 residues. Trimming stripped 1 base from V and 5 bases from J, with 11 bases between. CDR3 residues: CASSLDGGRTEAFF. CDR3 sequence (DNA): TGTGCCAGCAGCTTAGATGGGGGAAGGACTGAAGCTTTCTTT.

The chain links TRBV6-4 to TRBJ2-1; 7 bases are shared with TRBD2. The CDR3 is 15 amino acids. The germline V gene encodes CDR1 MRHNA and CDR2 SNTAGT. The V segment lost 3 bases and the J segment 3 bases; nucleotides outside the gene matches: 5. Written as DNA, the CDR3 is TGTGCCAGCAGTGAGGAGTCTAGCGGCTACAATGAGCAGTTCTTC. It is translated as CASSEESSGYNEQFF.

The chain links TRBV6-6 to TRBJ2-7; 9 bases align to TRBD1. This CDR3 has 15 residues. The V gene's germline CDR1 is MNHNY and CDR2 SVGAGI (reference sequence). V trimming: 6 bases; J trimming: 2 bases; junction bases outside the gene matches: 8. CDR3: CASRNPGQGPYEQYF. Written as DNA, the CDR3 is TGTGCCAGCAGGAACCCGGGACAGGGACCCTACGAGCAGTACTTC.

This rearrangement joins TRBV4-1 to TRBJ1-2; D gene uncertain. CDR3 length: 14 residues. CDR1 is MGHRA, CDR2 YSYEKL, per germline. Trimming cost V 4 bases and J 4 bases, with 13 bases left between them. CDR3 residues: CASSPDASIYGYTF. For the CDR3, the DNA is TGCGCCAGCAGCCCGGACGCGAGCATCTATGGCTACACCTTC.

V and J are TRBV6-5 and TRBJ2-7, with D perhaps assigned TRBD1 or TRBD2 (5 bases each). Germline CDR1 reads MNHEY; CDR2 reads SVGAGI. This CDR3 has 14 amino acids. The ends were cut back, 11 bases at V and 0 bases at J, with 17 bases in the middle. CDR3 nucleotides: TGTGCCGCCCAGGGTGAGGGTGTCTCCTACGAGCAGTACTTC. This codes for CAAQGEGVSYEQYF.

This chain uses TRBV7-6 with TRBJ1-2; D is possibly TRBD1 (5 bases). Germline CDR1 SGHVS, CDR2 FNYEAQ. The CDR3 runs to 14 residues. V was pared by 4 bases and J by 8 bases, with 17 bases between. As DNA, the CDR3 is TGTGCCAGCAGCTCATGGCGGGGCCCCTTAGGCTACACCTTC. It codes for CASSSWRGPLGYTF.

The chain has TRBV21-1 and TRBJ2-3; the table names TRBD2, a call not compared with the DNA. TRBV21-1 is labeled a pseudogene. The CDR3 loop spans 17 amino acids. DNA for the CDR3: TGTGCCAGCAGCAAAGTGCAGCGGGGGGGAAACACAGATACGCAGTATTTT. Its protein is CASSKVQRGGNTDTQYF.

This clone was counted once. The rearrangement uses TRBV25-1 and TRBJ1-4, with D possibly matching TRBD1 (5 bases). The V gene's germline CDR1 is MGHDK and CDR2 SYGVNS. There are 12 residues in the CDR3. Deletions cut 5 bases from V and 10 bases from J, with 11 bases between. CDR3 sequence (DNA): TGTGCCAGCAGTCTCGACAGAAGAAAACTGTTTTTT. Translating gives CASSLDRRKLFF.

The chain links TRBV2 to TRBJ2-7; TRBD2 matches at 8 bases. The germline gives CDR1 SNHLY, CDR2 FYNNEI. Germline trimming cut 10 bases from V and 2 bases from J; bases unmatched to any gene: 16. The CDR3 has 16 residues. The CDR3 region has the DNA TGTGCCACTCGGGCCTTCATAGCGGGACACACCTACGAGCAGTACTTC. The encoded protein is CATRAFIAGHTYEQYF.

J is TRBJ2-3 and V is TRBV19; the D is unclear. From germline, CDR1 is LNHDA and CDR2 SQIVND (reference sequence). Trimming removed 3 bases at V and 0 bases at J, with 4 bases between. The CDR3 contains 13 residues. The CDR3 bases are TGTGCCAGTAGTATGGGAAGCACAGATACGCAGTATTTT. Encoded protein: CASSMGSTDTQYF.

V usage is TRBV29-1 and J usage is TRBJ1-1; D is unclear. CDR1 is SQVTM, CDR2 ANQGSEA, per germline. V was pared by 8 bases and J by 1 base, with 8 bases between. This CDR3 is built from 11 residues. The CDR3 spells CSYGRNTEAFF. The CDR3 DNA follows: TGCAGCTACGGACGGAACACTGAAGCTTTCTTT.

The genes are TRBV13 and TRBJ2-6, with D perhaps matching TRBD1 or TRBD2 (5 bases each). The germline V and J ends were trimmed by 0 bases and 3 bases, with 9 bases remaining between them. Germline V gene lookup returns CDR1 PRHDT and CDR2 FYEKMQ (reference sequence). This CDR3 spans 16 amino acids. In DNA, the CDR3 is TGTGCCAGCAGCTTAGGCCTGGGGGTTGGGGCCAACGTCCTGACTTTC. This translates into CASSLGLGVGANVLTF. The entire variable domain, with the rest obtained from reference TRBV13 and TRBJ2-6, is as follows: AAGVIQSPRHLIKEKRETATLKCYPIPRHDTVYWYQQGPGQDPQFLISFYEKMQSDKGSIPDRFSAQQFSDYHSELNMSSLELGDSALYFCASSLGLGVGANVLTFGAGSRLTVL.